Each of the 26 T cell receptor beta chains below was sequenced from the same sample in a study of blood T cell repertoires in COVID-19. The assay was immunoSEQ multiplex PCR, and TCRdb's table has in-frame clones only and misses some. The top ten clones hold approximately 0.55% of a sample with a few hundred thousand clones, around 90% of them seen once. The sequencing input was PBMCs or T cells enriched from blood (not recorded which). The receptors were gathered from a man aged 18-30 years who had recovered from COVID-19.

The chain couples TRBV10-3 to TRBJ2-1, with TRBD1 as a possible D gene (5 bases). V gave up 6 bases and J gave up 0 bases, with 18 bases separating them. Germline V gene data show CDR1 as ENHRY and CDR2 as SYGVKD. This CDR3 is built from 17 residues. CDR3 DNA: TGTGCCATCAGCGCATACTTGGACACCCGCTCCTACAATGAGCAGTTCTTC. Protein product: CAISAYLDTRSYNEQFF.

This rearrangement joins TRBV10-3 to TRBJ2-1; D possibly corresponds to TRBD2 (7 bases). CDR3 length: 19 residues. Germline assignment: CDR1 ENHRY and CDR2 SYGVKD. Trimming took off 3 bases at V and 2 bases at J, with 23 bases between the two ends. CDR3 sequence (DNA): TGTGCCATCAGTGATTCGAGGGGGTCGGGGGGAAACCCCTACAATGAGCAGTTCTTC. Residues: CAISDSRGSGGNPYNEQFF.

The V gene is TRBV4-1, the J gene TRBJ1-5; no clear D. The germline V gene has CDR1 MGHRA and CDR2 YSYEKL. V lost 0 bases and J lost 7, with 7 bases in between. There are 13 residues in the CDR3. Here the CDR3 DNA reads TGCGCCAGCAGCCAAGAGGGCTGGCAGCCCCAGCATTTT. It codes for CASSQEGWQPQHF.

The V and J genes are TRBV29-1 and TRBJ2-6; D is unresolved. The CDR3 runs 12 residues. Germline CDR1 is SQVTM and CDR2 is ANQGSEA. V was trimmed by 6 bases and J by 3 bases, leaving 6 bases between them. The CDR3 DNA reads TGCAGCGTCTGGAGTGGGGCCAACGTCCTGACTTTC. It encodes CSVWSGANVLTF.

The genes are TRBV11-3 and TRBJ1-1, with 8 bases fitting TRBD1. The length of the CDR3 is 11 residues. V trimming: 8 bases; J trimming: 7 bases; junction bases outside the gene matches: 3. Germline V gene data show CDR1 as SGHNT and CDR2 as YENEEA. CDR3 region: CASGGQGEAFF. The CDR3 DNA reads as TGTGCCAGCGGCGGACAGGGTGAAGCTTTCTTT.

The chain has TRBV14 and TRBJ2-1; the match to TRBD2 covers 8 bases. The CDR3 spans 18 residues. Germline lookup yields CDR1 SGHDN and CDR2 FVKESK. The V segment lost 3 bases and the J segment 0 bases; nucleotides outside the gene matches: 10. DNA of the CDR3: TGTGCCAGCAGCCATCGTCGCGCGGGAGGCCCCTCCTACAATGAGCAGTTCTTC. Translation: CASSHRRAGGPSYNEQFF.

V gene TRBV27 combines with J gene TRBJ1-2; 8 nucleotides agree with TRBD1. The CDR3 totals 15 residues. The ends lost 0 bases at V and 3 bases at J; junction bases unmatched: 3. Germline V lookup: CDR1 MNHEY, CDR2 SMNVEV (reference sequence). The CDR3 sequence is CASSLSTGGYYGYTF. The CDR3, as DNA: TGTGCCAGCAGTTTATCCACAGGGGGGTACTATGGCTACACCTTC.

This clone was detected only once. CDR3 DNA sequence: TGTGCCAGTAGTAGTGACAGCATCGTCGCCCCGTCCTATGGCTACACCTTC. It is translated as CASSSDSIVAPSYGYTF. V usage is TRBV19 and J usage is TRBJ1-2; a weak D match, TRBD1 (5 bases). Deletions cut 4 bases from V and 4 bases from J, with 22 bases between. The length of the CDR3 is 17 residues. CDR1 and CDR2 from the germline V gene are LNHDA and SQIVND (reference sequence).

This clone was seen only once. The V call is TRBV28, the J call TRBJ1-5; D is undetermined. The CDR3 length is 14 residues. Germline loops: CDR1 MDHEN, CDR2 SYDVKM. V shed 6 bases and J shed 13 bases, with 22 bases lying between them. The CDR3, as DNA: TGTGCCAGCAGCCCCGAGGGCCCAGTGGCGTCTCAGCATTTT. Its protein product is CASSPEGPVASQHF. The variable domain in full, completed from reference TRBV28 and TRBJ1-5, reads DVKVTQSSRYLVKRTGEKVFLECVQDMDHENMFWYRQDPGLGLRLIYFSYDVKMKEKGDIPEGYSVSREKKERFSLILESASTNQTSMYLCASSPEGPVASQHFGDGTRLSIL.

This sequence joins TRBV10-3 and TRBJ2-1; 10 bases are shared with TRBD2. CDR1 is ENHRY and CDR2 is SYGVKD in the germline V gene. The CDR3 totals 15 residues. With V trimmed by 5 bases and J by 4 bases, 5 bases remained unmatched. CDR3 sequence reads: CAISSSGREYNEQFF. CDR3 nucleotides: TGTGCCATCAGTTCTAGCGGGAGAGAATACAATGAGCAGTTCTTC.

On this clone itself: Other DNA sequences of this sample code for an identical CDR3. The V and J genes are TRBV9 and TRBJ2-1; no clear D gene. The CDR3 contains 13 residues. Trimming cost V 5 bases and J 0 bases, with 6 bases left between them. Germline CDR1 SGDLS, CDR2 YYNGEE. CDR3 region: CASSASSYNEQFF. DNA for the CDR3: TGTGCCAGCAGTGCCAGCTCCTACAATGAGCAGTTCTTC.

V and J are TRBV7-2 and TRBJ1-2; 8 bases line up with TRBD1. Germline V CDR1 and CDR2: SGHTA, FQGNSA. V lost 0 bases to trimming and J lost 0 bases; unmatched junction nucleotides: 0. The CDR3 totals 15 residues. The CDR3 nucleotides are TGTGCCAGCAGCTTAGCCAGGGGGCCTAACTATGGCTACACCTTC. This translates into CASSLARGPNYGYTF.

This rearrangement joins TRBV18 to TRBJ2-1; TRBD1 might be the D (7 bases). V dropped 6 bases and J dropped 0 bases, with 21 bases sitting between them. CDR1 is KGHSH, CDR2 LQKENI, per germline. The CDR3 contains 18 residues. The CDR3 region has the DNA TGTGCCAGCTCCGGACAGGAAGGAAAGGGAGGCTCCTACAATGAGCAGTTCTTC. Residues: CASSGQEGKGGSYNEQFF.

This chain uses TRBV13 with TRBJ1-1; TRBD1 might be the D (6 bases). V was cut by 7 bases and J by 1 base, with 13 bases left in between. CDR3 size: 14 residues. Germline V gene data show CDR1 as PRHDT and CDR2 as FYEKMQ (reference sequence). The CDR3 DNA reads TGTGCCAGCATCTATGGGGGCCGGAACACTGAAGCTTTCTTT. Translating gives CASIYGGRNTEAFF. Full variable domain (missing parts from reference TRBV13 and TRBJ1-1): AAGVIQSPRHLIKEKRETATLKCYPIPRHDTVYWYQQGPGQDPQFLISFYEKMQSDKGSIPDRFSAQQFSDYHSELNMSSLELGDSALYFCASIYGGRNTEAFFGQGTRLTVV.

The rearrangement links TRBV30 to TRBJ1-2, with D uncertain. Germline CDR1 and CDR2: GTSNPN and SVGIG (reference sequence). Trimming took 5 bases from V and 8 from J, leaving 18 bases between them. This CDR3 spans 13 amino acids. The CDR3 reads CAWARGRGQGYTF. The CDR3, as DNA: TGTGCCTGGGCCCGAGGCCGCGGGCAGGGCTACACCTTC.

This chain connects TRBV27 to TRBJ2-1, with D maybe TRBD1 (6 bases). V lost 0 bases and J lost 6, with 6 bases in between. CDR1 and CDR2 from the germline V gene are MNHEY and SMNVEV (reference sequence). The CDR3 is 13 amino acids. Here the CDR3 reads CASSLSGGNEQFF. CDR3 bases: TGTGCCAGCAGTTTATCAGGGGGCAATGAGCAGTTCTTC.

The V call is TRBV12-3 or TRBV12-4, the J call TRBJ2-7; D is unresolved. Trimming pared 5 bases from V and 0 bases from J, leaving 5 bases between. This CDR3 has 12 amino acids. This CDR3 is CASSIGSYEQYF. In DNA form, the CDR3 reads TGTGCCAGCAGTATCGGCTCCTACGAGCAGTACTTC.

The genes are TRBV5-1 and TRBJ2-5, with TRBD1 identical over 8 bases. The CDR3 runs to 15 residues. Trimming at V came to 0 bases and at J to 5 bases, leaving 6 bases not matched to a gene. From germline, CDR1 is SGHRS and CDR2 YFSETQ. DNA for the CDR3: TGCGCCAGCAGCTTGGGGACGGGGACAGGCGAGACCCAGTACTTC. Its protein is CASSLGTGTGETQYF.

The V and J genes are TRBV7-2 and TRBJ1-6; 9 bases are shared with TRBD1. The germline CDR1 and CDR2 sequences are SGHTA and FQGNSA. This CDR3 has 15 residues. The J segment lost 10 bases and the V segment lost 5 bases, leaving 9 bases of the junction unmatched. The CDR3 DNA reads TGTGCCAGCAGCCTACAGGGGGCTGGGGGGTCACCCCTCCACTTT. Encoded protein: CASSLQGAGGSPLHF.

The CDR3: CASRPLYRDRAGNTIYF. CDR3 DNA: TGTGCCAGCCGCCCTCTATACCGGGACAGGGCGGGAAACACCATATATTTT. The V call is TRBV27, the J call TRBJ1-3; 9 bases match TRBD1. Germline V gene data show CDR1 as MNHEY and CDR2 as SMNVEV (reference sequence). The CDR3 extends over 17 amino acids. With V trimmed by 8 bases and J by 4 bases, 15 bases remained unmatched.

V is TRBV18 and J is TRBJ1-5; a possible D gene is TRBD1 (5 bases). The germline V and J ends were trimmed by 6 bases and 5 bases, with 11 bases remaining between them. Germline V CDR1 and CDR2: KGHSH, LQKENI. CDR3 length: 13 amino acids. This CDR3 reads CASSLGGDQPQHF. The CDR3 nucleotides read TGTGCCAGCTCCTTGGGGGGAGATCAGCCCCAGCATTTT.

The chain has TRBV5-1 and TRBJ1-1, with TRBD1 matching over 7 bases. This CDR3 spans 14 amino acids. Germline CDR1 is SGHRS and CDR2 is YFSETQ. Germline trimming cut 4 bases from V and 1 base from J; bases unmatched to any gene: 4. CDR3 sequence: CASSTGTENTEAFF. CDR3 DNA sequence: TGCGCCAGCAGCACCGGGACAGAGAACACTGAAGCTTTCTTT.

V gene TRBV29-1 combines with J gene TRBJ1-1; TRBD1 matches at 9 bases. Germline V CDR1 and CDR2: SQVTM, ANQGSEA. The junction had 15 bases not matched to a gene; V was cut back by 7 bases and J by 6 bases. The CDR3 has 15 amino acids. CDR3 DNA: TGCAGCGCCCCGGGACAGGGAATGGGGCGCTCTGAAGCTTTCTTT. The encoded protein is CSAPGQGMGRSEAFF.

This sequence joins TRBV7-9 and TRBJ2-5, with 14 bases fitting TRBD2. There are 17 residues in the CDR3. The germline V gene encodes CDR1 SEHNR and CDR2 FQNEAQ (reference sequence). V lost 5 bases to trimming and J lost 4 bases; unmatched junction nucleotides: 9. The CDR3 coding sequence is TGTGCCAGCAGCCCGGGGACTAGCGGGGGCCCGGGAGAGACCCAGTACTTC. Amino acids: CASSPGTSGGPGETQYF.

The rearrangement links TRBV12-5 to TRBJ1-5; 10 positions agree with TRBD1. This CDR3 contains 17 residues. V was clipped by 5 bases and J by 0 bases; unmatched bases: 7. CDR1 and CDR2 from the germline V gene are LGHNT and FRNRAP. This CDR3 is CASGPTGTGDSNQPQHF. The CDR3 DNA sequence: TGTGCTAGTGGTCCTACCGGGACAGGGGATAGCAATCAGCCCCAGCATTTT.

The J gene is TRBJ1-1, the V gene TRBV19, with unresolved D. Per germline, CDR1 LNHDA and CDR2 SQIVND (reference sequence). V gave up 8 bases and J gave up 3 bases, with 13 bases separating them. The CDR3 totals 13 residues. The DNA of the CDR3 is TGTGCCAGTGGAGACCGGAGGGACACTGAAGCTTTCTTT. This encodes CASGDRRDTEAFF.